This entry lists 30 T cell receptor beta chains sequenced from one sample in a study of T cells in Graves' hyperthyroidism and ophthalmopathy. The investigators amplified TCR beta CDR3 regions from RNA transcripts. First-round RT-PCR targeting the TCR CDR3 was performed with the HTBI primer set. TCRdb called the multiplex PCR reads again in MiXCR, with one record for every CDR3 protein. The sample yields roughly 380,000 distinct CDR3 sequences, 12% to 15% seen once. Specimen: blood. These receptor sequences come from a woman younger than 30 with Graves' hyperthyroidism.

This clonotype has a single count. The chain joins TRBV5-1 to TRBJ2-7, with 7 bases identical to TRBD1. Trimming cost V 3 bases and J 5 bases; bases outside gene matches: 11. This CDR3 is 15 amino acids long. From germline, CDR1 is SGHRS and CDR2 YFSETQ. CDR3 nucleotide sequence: TGCGCCAGCAGCTCTAAGAAGAGGGGGCTACACGAGCAGTACTTC. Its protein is CASSSKKRGLHEQYF.

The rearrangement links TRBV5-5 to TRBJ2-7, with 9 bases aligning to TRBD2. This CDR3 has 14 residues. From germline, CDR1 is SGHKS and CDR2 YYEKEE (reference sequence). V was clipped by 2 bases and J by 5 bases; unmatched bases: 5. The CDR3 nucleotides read TGTGCCAGCAGCTTCCTGACTAGCGGAAACGAGCAGTACTTC. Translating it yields CASSFLTSGNEQYF.

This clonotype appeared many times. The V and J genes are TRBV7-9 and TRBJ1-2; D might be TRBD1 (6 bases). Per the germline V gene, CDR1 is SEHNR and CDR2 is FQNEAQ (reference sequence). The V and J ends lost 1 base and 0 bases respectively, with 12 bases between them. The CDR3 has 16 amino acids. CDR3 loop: CASSLVMGGANYGYTF. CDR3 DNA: TGTGCCAGCAGCTTAGTTATGGGGGGCGCTAACTATGGCTACACCTTC.

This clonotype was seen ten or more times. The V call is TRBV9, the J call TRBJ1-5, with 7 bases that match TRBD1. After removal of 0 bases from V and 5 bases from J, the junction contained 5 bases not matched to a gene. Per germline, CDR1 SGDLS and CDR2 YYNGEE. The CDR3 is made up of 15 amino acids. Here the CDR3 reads CASSVGQGSYQPQHF. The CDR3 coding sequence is TGTGCCAGCAGCGTAGGACAGGGCTCCTATCAGCCCCAGCATTTT.

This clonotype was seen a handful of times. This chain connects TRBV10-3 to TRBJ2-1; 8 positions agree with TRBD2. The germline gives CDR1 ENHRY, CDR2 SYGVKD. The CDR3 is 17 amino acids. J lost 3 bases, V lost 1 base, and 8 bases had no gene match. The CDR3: CAISEWAGGGVYNEQFF. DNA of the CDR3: TGTGCCATCAGTGAGTGGGCGGGAGGAGGGGTCTACAATGAGCAGTTCTTC.

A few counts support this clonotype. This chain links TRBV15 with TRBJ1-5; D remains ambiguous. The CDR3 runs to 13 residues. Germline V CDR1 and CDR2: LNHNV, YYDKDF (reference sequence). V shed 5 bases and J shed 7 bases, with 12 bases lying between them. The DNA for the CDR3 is TGTGCCACCAGCCAGATGGTGGGACAGCCCCAGCATTTT. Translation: CATSQMVGQPQHF.

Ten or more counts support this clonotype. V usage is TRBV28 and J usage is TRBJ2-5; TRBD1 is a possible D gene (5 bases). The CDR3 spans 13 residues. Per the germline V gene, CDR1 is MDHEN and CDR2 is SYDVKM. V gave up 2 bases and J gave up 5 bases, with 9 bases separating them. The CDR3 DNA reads TGTGCCAGCAGTTTACCAGGGCTTGAGACCCAGTACTTC. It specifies CASSLPGLETQYF.

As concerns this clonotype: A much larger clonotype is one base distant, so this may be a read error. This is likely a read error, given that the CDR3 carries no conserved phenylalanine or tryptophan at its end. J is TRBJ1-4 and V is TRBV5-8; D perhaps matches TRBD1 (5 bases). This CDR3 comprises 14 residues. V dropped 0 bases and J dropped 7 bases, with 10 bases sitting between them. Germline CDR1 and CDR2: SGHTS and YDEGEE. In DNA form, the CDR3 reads TGTGCCAGCAGCTTGGTAGGGGCATCTGAAAAACTGTTTTCT. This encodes CASSLVGASEKLFS.

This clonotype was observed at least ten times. CDR3 protein: CASGGAGVNEQFF. CDR3 DNA sequence: TGTGCTAGTGGAGGAGCGGGAGTGAATGAGCAGTTCTTC. The chain is built from TRBV12-5 and TRBJ2-1; 8 bases map to TRBD2. The CDR3 is 13 amino acids. V shed 6 bases and J 7 bases; nucleotides not matched to a gene: 5. Germline V CDR1 and CDR2: LGHNT, FRNRAP.

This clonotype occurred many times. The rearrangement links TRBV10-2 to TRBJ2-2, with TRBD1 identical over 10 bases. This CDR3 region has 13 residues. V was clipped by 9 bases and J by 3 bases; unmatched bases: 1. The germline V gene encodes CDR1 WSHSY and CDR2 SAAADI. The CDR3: CASGQGDTGELFF. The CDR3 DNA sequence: TGCGCCAGTGGACAGGGGGACACCGGGGAGCTGTTTTTT.

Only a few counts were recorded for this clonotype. The CDR3 sequence is CASSSSLTSTGGTQYF. CDR3 nucleotides: TGTGCCAGCAGTTCCTCCCTGACTTCTACAGGGGGGACCCAGTACTTC. The chain employs TRBV6-5 and TRBJ2-5; 8 bases agree with TRBD1. V was pared by 4 bases and J by 7 bases, with 14 bases of the junction left unmatched. Germline CDR1 MNHEY, CDR2 SVGAGI. This CDR3 has 16 residues.

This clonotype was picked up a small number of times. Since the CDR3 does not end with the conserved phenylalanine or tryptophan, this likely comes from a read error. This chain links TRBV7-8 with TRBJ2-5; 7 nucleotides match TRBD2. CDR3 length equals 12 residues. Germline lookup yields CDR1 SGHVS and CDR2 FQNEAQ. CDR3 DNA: TGCGCCAGCAGTGCGGGAGCAGAGACCCAGTACCTC. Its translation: CASSAGAETQYL.

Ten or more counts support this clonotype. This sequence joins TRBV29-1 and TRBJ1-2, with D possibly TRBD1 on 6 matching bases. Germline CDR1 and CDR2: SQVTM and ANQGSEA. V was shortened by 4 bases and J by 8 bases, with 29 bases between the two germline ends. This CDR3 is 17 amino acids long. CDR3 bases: TGCAGCGTTGGCCTAGGGGGAGCAGGGAGCCTAGAGTCCGGCTACACCTTC. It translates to CSVGLGGAGSLESGYTF.

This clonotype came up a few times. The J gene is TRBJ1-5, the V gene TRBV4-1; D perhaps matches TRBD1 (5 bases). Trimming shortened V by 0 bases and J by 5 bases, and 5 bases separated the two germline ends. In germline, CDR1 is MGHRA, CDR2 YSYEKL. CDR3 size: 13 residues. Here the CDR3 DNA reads TGCGCCAGCAGCCAAGAACAGGATCAGCCCCAGCATTTT. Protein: CASSQEQDQPQHF.

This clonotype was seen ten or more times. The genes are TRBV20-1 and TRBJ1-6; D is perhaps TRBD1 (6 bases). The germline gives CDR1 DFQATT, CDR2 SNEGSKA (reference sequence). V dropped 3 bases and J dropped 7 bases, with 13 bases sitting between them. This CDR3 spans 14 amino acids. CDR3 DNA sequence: TGCAGTGCTAGGGCCGATGGGGGCAATTCACCCCTCCACTTT. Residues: CSARADGGNSPLHF.

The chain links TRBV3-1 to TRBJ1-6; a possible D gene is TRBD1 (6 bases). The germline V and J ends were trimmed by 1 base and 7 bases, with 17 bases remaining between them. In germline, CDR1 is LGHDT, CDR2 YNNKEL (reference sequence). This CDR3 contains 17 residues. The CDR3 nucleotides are TGTGCCAGCAGCCAAGGTGGGATCGCAGGGGTGAATTCACCCCTCCACTTT. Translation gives CASSQGGIAGVNSPLHF.

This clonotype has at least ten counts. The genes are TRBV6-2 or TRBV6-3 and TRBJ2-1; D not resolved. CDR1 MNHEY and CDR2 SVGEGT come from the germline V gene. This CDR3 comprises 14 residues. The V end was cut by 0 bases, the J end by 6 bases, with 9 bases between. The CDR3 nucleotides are TGTGCCAGCAGTTACTCGCAGGAGACCAATGAGCAGTTCTTC. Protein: CASSYSQETNEQFF.

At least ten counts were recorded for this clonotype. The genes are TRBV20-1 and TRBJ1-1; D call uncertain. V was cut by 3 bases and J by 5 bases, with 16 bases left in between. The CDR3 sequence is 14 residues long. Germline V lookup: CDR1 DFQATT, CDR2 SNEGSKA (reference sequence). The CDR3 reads CSARSPGGQTEAFF. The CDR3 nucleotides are TGCAGTGCTAGGAGCCCCGGAGGGCAAACTGAAGCTTTCTTT.

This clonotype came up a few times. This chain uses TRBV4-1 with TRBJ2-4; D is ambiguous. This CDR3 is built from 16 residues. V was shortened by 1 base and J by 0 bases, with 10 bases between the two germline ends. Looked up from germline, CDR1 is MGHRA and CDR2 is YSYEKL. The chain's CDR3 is CASSQGAPLAKNIQYF. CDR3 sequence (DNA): TGCGCCAGCAGCCAAGGGGCCCCTTTAGCCAAAAACATTCAGTACTTC.

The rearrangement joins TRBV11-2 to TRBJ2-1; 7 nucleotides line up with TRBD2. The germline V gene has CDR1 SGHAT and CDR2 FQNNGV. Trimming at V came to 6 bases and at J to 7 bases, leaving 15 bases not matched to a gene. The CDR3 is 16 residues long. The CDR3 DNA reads TGTGCCAGCAGGCTGGAAGGCGGGAGTTTGGGGAATGAGCAGTTCTTC. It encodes CASRLEGGSLGNEQFF.

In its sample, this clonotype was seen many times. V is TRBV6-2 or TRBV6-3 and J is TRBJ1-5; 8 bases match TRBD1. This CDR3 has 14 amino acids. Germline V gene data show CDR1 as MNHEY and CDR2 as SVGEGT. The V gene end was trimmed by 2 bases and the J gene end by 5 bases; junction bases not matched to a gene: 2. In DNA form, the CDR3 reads TGTGCCAGCAGTTACGGACAGGGACATCAGCCCCAGCATTTT. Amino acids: CASSYGQGHQPQHF.

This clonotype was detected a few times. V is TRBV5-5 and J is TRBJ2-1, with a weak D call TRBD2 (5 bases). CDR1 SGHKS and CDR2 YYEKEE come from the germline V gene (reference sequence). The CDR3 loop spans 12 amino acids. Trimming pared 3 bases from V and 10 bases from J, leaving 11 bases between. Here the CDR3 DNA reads TGTGCCAGCAGCTGGGAGAGGCAGGAGCAGTTCTTC. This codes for CASSWERQEQFF. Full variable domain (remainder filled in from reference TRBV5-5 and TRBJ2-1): DAGVTQSPTHLIKTRGQQVTLRCSPISGHKSVSWYQQVLGQGPQFIFQYYEKEERGRGNFPDRFSARQFPNYSSELNVNALLLGDSALYLCASSWERQEQFFGPGTRLTVL.

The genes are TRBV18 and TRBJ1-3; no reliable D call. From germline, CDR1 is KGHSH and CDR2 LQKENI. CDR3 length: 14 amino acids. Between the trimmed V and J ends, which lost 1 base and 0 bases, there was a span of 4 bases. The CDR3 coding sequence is TGTGCCAGCTCACCACAGTACTCTGGAAACACCATATATTTT. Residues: CASSPQYSGNTIYF.

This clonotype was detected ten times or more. CDR3 sequence reads: CASNKAGVAYNEQFF. The CDR3 DNA is TGTGCCAGTAATAAAGCGGGAGTGGCTTACAATGAGCAGTTCTTC. This chain links TRBV19 with TRBJ2-1; 8 bases align to TRBD2. Germline CDR1 is LNHDA and CDR2 is SQIVND (reference sequence). The CDR3 loop spans 15 amino acids. V shed 7 bases and J 4 bases; nucleotides not matched to a gene: 9.

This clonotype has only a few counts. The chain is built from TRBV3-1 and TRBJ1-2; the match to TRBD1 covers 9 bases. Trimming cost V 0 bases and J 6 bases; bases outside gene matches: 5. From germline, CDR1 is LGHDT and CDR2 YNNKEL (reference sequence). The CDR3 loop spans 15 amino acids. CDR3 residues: CASSQDLRTGDGYTF. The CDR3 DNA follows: TGTGCCAGCAGCCAAGATTTGAGGACAGGGGATGGCTACACCTTC. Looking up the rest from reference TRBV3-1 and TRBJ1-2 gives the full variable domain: DTAVSQTPKYLVTQMGNDKSIKCEQNLGHDTMYWYKQDSKKFLKIMFSYNNKELIINETVPNRFSPKSPDKAHLNLHINSLELGDSAVYFCASSQDLRTGDGYTFGSGTRLTVV.

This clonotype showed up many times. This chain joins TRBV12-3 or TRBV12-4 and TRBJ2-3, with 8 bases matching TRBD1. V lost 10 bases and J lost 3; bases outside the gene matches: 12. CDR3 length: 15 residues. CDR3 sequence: CATINRDRLTDTQYF. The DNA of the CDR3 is TGTGCCACCATAAACCGGGACAGGTTAACAGATACGCAGTATTTT.

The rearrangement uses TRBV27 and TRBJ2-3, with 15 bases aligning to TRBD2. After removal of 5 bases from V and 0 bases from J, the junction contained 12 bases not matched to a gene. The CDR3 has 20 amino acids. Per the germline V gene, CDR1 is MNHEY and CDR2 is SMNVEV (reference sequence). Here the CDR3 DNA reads TGTGCCAGCAGTGCCCGCCCAGGACTAGCGGGAGGGCGGAGCACAGATACGCAGTATTTT. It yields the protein CASSARPGLAGGRSTDTQYF.

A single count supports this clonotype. In DNA form, the CDR3 reads TGTGCCAGCAGCTTACGCGGGGACTACGAGCAGTACTTC. The encoded protein is CASSLRGDYEQYF. V gene TRBV11-2 combines with J gene TRBJ2-7; a possible D gene is TRBD2 (6 bases). CDR1 is SGHAT and CDR2 is FQNNGV in the germline V gene. The CDR3 contains 13 residues. V lost 2 bases and J 3 bases, leaving 8 bases between the germline ends.

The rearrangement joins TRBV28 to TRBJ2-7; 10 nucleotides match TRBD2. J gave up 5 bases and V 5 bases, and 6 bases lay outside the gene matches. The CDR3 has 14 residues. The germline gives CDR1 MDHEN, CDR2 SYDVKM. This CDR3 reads CASSLAGESHEQYF. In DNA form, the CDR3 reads TGTGCCAGCAGTCTAGCGGGAGAGTCCCACGAGCAGTACTTC.

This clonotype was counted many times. The CDR3 reads CSALGRVYGYTF. The CDR3 DNA reads TGCAGTGCCCTGGGGAGGGTCTATGGCTACACCTTC. The chain employs TRBV20-1 and TRBJ1-2, with D hard to call. The germline V gene encodes CDR1 DFQATT and CDR2 SNEGSKA (reference sequence). The CDR3 is 12 amino acids. V lost 6 bases and J lost 4, with 12 bases in between.